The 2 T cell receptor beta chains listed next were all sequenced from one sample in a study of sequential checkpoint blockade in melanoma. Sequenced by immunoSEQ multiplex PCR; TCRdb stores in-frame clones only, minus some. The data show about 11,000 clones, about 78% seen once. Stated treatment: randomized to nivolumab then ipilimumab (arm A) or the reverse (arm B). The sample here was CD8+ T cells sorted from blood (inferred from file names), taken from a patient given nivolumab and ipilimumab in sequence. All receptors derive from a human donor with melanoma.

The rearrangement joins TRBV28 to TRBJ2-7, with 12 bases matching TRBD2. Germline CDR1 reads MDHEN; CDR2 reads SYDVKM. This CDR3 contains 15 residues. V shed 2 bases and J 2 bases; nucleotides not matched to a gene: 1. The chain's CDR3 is CASSLLAGGTYEQYF. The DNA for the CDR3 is TGTGCCAGCAGTTTACTAGCGGGGGGGACCTACGAGCAGTACTTC. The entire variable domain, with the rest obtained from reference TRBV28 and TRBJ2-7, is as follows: DVKVTQSSRYLVKRTGEKVFLECVQDMDHENMFWYRQDPGLGLRLIYFSYDVKMKEKGDIPEGYSVSREKKERFSLILESASTNQTSMYLCASSLLAGGTYEQYFGPGTRLTVT.

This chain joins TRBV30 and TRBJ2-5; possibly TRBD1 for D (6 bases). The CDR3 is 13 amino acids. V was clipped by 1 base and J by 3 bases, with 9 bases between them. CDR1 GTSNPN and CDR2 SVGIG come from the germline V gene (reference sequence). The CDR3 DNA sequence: TGTGCCTGGAGTGAGGACAGTGAAGAGACCCAGTACTTC. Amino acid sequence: CAWSEDSEETQYF.